The entry below gives a single T cell receptor (beta chain) sequence along with its context. This clone was picked up one time. Its binding antigen is unknown. No base qualities exist here, and no much larger clone lies one base off it. The library was made by the immunoSEQ multiplex PCR assay. For the multiplex PCR, a mixture combining 60 forward primers for TCR Vbeta segments and 13 reverse primers for TCR Jbeta segments was used. The CDR3 region of rearranged TCR beta genes was amplified from genomic DNA by a multiplex PCR assay. Amplified TCR beta libraries were sequenced as 87-base-pair reads on the Illumina HiSeq System. The study's processing was this. A later analysis counted about 82 million unique TCR beta chains across the 550 to 700 repertoires, and around 9.9 million of these chains were shared by at least two donors. To remove PCR and sequencing errors, raw reads were error-corrected and collapsed into unique sequences using a nearest-neighbor algorithm that merged closely related sequences. To assign V, D and J gene segments, CDR3 sequences were aligned to IMGT reference sequences. For a sequence to be retained, at least a six-nucleotide match to both a V gene segment and a J gene segment was required. Rearrangements were classified as productive when the CDR3 lacked stop codons and remained in frame with V and J, and all other rearrangements were classified as non-productive. Following IMGT convention, CDR3 was defined as the stretch from the second conserved V-encoded cysteine up to the conserved J-encoded phenylalanine. In an earlier analysis of 550 to 650 of the donors, sequences lacking an unambiguous match to a single V gene segment were excluded. In an earlier analysis of 587 of the donors, a V segment was called functional when productive rearrangements were above 56.7%, and segregating when the standard deviation between donors exceeded 5%. A statistical classification framework was built for diagnosing cytomegalovirus status from the catalog of TCR beta chain sequences. In a later analysis, TCR nucleotide sequences were compared against IMGT/GENE-DB human TR gene sequences so that V and J genes could be assigned. In a later analysis, CDR3 sequences and most-parsimonious VDJ recombination scenarios were assigned using the TCRdist pipeline. A later analysis defined each TCR beta chain by its CDR3 amino acid sequence plus V-gene family, and excluded reads lacking a unique V-gene family. To address suspected cross-contamination and a sequencing artifact, a later analysis removed 450 to 700 highly shared, low-generation-probability nucleotide sequences. In a later analysis, a clonal expansion index was calculated for each public chain from normalized within-repertoire ranks of inferred template counts. A later analysis computed generation probabilities with a VDJ recombination model fitted to out-of-frame rearrangements, and checked the results against IGoR. In a later analysis, hypergeometric tests were used to score TCR-TCR, TCR-HLA and TCR-CMV co-occurrence, with a repertoire-size bias correction applied to TCR pairs. In a later analysis, false discovery rates were estimated by permuting HLA or CMV assignments 20 times. In a later analysis, co-occurring TCRs were grouped using DBSCAN, with TCRdist sequence similarity added in when clustering inside HLA-allele-positive subsets. For co-occurrence clustering, repertoires with fewer than 30,000 or more than 120,000 public chains were excluded, along with roughly 5 repertoires with anomalous nucleotide sharing. The table comes from immuneACCESS by way of TCRdb, which keeps in-frame sequences with V and J called. Part of the clones is missing from these tables; in studies checked, under half for an unresolved V gene and the rest for unknown reasons. V, J and clone size derive from that table, while D and trimming were established from the DNA sequence. The sample table shows 80,000 to 95,000 clones, and under 80% are seen once. In total, the top ten clones hold around 6.3% of the sample.

The CDR3 has 12 amino acids, counting the end cysteine and phenylalanine. Only the CDR3 DNA is retained, 36 bases long and in frame from the first base. The germline V gene provides CDR1 ENHRY and CDR2 SYGVKD. The V and J ends are trimmed by 6 bases and 9 bases, leaving 12 bases between them. The data were obtained in a study of cytomegalovirus exposure and HLA in healthy donors (dated by TCRdb to about 2017). In the study overall: In an earlier analysis of roughly 590 of the donors, 250 to 350 Gb of sequence data and 100 million or so unique TCR beta sequences from 180 million or so T cells were reported. An early release covering roughly 600 HLA-typed donors comprised approximately 300 gigabases of sequencing data and around 86 million unique TCR sequences. The genetic ancestry cluster associated with self-reported Caucasian donors included 81% of the 300 to 450 genotyped donors. The study was designed to test whether signatures of past pathogen exposure could be identified by cataloging public T cell receptors. The study profiled the T cell repertoires of fewer than 850 subjects by immunosequencing and related them to cytomegalovirus serostatus. Besides the first cohort of around 670 subjects, a separate validation cohort made up of 120 different subjects was used. High-throughput TCR immunosequencing, statistical association of individual TCRs with disease status, and machine learning were combined to predict cytomegalovirus infection status. A later analysis re-examined previously published TCR beta repertoires from several hundred donors and added high-resolution HLA genotyping to investigate patterns of TCR occurrence. The later analysis used no new phenotypic data to find candidate immune exposures, relying instead on TCR beta sequences and their occurrence across donors. An earlier analysis of 587 of the donors used high-throughput TCR beta sequencing to judge whether each TCR beta V gene segment behaved as functional or pseudogenic. Donor age, sex, ethnicity and CMV serostatus were collected together with the repertoire data. Genome-wide SNP genotypes for about three fifths of the roughly 670 donors were used in a later genetic analysis, which treated that subset as a discovery cohort. All discovery cohort repertoires had been generated using a single sequencing platform. HLA typing covered class I and class II loci at four-digit resolution. Typing coverage differed by locus: A, B, C, DRB1 and DQB1 were typed in about 620-630 donors, DQA1 in about 510, DPA1 in around 600, and DPB1 in 450 to 490. Four to six DR-DQ haplotypes were handled as single units for association and clustering because linkage in the cohort was strong. Among over 350 genotyped donors of the cohort, an average of approximately 250,000 unique TCR beta nucleotide sequences were sequenced per donor, roughly a sixth of them non-productive.

Study-level results and caveats: Specific HLA alleles were associated with 15,000 to 20,000 TCR beta sequences at a false discovery rate of 0.05 in a later analysis. In a later analysis, TCR association rates were found to vary across HLA loci, with the most associated TCRs seen for DRB1 alleles and the fewest for HLA-C alleles. The earlier analysis of nearly 600 of the donors excluded 15 to 20 rarely observed V segments, including chromosome 9 orphons, because counts were too low. Correlated functional status among segregating V segments might reflect linkage disequilibrium, but an unknown experimental factor could not be ruled out. A group of highly shared sequence variants was considered likely to be a technical artifact of the sequencing pipeline. In this cohort, only TCR beta chains were sequenced, and detectable features were limited by the absence of alpha or paired-chain data. A further reported finding was that TCR beta sequences accurately predicted the HLA-A and HLA-B alleles for most subjects in the first cohort. When HLA alleles, especially DR and DQ, strongly co-occurred, TCR associations were difficult to assign to individual alleles. The authors suggested that the approach could potentially be extended to other disease states and immunological phenotypes. In an earlier analysis of 587 of the donors, most TCR beta V segments appeared in productive rearrangements about 87% or about 30% of the time, broadly matching IMGT annotations. In a later analysis, HLA-associated TCR beta chains were found to be more clonally expanded and to have lower generation probabilities than equally common non-associated chains. A few of the identified cytomegalovirus-associated TCR beta chains were confirmed in vitro to be specific for cytomegalovirus antigens. According to a later analysis, parvovirus B19, influenza, CMV and Epstein-Barr virus appeared linked to several top co-occurrence clusters. According to a later genetic analysis, donors in an Asian-associated ancestry cluster had fewer N-insertions in productive TCRs than the roughly 670-donor mean. Because some donors lacked HLA typing at each locus, the association tests relied only on the typed subset. The presence/absence analyses assumed that sequencing depth was roughly uniform across donors, and that assumption may not be true. Most TCR sequences were observed very rarely across donors, whereas some public TCRs were present in many individuals. A later genetic analysis associated a missense DCLRE1C variant with V-gene and J-gene trimming of TCR beta chains, and an independent cohort replicated the association. The study listed 150 to 200 TCR beta chains as associated with cytomegalovirus. For the cohort, immune exposure information was limited to CMV serostatus. Most CMV-associated TCR beta chains appeared to be HLA-restricted in a later analysis, and the HLA associations seemed to be driven largely by CMV exposure. The 87-base-pair reads could not distinguish some IMGT-functional V segments, including TRBV6-2 and TRBV6-3, so those segments were excluded. In both the original and validation cohorts, the classifier was reported to diagnose cytomegalovirus status with high specificity and sensitivity.

The cohort comprised around 690 healthy bone marrow donors. At the time of sampling, every cohort member was nominally healthy, though immune exposures that went unrecorded were likely present. The donor was CMV seronegative and belonged to the group of around 400 seronegative cohort members. A peripheral blood sample was provided by each donor, and peripheral blood mononuclear cells were used for TCR beta sequencing. Genomic DNA extraction from the blood cell samples was performed with the Qiagen DNeasy Blood Extraction Kit. What was sequenced was PBMCs. The source is a woman in her thirties in good health and CMV-seronegative. The chain is made from TRBV10-3 and TRBJ1-5, with the D gene not clear enough to name. The CDR3 region: CAISDGEGPQHF. The sequence in DNA is TGTGCCATCAGCGACGGGGAGGGGCCCCAGCATTTT.